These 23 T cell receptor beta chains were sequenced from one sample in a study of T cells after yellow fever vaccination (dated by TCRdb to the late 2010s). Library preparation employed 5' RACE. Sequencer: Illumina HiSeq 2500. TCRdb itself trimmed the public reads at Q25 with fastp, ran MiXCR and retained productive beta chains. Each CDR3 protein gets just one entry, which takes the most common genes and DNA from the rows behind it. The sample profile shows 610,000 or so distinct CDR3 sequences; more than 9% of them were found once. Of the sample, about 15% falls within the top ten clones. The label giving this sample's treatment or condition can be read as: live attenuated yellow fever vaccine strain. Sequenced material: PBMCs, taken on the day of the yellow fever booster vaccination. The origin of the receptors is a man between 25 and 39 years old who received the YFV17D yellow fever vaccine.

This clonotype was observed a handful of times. The CDR3 spells CASSVLQGASTDTQYF. The DNA for the CDR3 is TGCGCCAGCAGCGTACTACAGGGGGCTAGCACAGATACGCAGTATTTT. The V gene is TRBV5-1, the J gene TRBJ2-3; 9 bases map to TRBD1. Looked up from germline, CDR1 is SGHRS and CDR2 is YFSETQ. J lost 0 bases, V lost 4 bases, and 6 bases had no gene match. The CDR3 has 16 residues.

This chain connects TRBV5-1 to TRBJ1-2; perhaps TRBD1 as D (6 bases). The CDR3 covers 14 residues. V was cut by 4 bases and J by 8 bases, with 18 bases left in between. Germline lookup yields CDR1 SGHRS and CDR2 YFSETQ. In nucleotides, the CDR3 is TGCGCCAGCAGCCCCGGACAGCCCTATGGCGGCTACACCTTC. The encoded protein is CASSPGQPYGGYTF. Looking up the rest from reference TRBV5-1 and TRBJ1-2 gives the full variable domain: KAGVTQTPRYLIKTRGQQVTLSCSPISGHRSVSWYQQTPGQGLQFLFEYFSETQRNKGNFPGRFSGRQFSNSRSEMNVSTLELGDSALYLCASSPGQPYGGYTFGSGTRLTVV.

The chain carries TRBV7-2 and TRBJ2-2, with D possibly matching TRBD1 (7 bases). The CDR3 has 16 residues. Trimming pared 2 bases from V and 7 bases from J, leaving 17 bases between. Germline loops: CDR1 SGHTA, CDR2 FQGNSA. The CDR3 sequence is CASSLSPAQGGGELFF. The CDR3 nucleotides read TGTGCCAGCAGCTTATCGCCGGCTCAGGGGGGCGGGGAGCTGTTTTTT.

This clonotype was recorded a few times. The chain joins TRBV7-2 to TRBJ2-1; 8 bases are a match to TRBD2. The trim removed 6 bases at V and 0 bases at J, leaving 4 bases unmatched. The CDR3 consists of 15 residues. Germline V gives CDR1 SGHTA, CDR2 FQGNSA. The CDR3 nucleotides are TGTGCCAGCAGAAATGCGGGGGGCTCCTACAATGAGCAGTTCTTC. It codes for CASRNAGGSYNEQFF.

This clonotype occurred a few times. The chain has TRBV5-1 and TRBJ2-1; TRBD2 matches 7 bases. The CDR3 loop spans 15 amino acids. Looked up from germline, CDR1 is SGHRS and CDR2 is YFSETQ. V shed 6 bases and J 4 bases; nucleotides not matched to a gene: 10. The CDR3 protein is CASTQGGGRYNEQFF. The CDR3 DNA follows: TGCGCCAGCACCCAAGGCGGGGGTCGATACAATGAGCAGTTCTTC.

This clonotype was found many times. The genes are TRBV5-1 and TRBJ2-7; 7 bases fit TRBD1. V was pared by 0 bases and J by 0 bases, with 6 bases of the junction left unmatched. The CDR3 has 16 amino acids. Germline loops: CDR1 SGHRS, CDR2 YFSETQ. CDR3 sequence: CASSLAPGQPSYEQYF. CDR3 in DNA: TGCGCCAGCAGCTTGGCCCCGGGACAGCCCTCCTACGAGCAGTACTTC. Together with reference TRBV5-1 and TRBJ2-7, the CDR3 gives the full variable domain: KAGVTQTPRYLIKTRGQQVTLSCSPISGHRSVSWYQQTPGQGLQFLFEYFSETQRNKGNFPGRFSGRQFSNSRSEMNVSTLELGDSALYLCASSLAPGQPSYEQYFGPGTRLTVT.

The CDR3 spells CASSPLGGTDGYTF. The CDR3 DNA is TGTGCCAGCAGCCCCCTGGGGGGAACGGACGGCTACACCTTC. This chain joins TRBV7-9 and TRBJ1-2, with D maybe TRBD1 (5 bases). CDR1 SEHNR and CDR2 FQNEAQ come from the germline V gene (reference sequence). The CDR3 runs to 14 residues. V gave up 5 bases and J gave up 8 bases, with 18 bases separating them.

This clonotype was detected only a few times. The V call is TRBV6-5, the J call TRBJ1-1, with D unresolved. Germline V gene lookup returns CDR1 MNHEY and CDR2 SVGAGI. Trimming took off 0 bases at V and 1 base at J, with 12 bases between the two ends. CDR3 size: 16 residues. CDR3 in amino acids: CASSYSSLLKNTEAFF. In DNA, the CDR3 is TGTGCCAGCAGTTACTCGTCACTCCTAAAGAACACTGAAGCTTTCTTT.

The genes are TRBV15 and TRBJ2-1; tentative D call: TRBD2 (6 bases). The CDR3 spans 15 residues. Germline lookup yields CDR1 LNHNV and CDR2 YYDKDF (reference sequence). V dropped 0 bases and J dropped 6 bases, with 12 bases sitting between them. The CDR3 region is CATSRDILGGNEQFF. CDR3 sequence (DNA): TGTGCCACCAGCAGAGATATTCTGGGGGGCAATGAGCAGTTCTTC. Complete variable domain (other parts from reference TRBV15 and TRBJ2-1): DAMVIQNPRYQVTQFGKPVTLSCSQTLNHNVMYWYQQKSSQAPKLLFHYYDKDFNNEADTPDNFQSRRPNTSFCFLDIRSPGLGDTAMYLCATSRDILGGNEQFFGPGTRLTVL.

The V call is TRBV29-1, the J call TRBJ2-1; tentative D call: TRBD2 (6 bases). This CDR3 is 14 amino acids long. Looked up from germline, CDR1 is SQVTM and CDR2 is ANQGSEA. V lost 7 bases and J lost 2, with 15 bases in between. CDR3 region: CSGGGGAAYNEQFF. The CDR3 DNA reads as TGCAGCGGAGGTGGAGGGGCAGCCTACAATGAGCAGTTCTTC.

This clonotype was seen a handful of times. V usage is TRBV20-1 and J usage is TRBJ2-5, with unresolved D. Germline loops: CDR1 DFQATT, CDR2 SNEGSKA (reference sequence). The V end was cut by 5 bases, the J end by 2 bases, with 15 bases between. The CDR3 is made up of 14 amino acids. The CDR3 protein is CSASSGGRQETQYF. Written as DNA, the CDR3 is TGCAGTGCTTCCTCGGGCGGAAGGCAAGAGACCCAGTACTTC.

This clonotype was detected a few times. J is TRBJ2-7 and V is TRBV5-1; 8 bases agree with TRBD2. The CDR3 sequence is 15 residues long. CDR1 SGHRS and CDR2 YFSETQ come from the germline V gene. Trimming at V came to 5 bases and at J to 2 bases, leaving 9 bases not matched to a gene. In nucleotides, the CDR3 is TGCGCCAGCAGACTGAGCGGGAGAACCCCCTACGAGCAGTACTTC. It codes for CASRLSGRTPYEQYF.

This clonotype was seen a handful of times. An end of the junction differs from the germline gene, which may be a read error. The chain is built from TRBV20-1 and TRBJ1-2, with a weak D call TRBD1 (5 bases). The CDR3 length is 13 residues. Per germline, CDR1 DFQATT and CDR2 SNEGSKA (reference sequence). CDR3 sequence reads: CSFGSTGNYGYSF. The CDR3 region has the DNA TGCAGTTTCGGTAGTACAGGAAACTATGGCTACAGTTTC.

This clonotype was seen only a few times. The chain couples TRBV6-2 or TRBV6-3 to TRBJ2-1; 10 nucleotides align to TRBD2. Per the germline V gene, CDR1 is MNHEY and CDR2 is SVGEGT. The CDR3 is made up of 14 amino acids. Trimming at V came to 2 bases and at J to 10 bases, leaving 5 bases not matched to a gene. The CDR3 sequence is CASSYQTSGREQFF. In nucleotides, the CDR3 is TGTGCCAGCAGTTACCAGACTAGCGGGCGAGAGCAGTTCTTC.

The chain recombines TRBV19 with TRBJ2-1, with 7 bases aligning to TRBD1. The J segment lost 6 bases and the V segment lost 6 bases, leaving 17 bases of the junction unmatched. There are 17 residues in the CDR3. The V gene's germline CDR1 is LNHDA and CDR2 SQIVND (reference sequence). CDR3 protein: CASSLPGTALRVNEQFF. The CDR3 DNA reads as TGTGCCAGTAGCCTCCCCGGGACAGCTCTAAGGGTCAATGAGCAGTTCTTC.

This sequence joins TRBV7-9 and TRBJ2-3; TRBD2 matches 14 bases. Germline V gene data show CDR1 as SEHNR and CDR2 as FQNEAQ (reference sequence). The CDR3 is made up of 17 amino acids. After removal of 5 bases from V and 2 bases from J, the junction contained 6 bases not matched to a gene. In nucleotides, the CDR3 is TGTGCCAGCAGCCATAGGACTAGCGGGAGGACCACAGATACGCAGTATTTT. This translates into CASSHRTSGRTTDTQYF.

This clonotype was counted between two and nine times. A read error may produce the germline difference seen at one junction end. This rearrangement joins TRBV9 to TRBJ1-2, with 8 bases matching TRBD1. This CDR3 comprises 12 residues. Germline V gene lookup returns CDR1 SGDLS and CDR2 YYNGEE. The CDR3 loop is CASSAPTGAKAF. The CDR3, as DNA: TGTGCCAGCAGCGCGCCGACAGGGGCTAAAGCCTTC.

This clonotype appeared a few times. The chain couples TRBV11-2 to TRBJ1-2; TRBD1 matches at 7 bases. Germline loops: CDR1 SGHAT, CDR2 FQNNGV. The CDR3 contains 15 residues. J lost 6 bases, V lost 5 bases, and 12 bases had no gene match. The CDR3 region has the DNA TGTGCCAGCAGCCGGGACAGACGAGCGAGTGATGGCTACACCTTC. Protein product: CASSRDRRASDGYTF. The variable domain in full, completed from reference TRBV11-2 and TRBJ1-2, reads EAGVAQSPRYKIIEKRQSVAFWCNPISGHATLYWYQQILGQGPKLLIQFQNNGVVDDSQLPKDRFSAERLKGVDSTLKIQPAKLEDSAVYLCASSRDRRASDGYTFGSGTRLTVV.

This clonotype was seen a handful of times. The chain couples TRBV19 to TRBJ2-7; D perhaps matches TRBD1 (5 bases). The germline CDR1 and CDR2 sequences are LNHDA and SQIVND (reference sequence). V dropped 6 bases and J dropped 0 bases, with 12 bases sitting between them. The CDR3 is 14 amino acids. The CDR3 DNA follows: TGTGCCAGTAGGCTGACAGCAGACTCCTACGAGCAGTACTTC. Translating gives CASRLTADSYEQYF.

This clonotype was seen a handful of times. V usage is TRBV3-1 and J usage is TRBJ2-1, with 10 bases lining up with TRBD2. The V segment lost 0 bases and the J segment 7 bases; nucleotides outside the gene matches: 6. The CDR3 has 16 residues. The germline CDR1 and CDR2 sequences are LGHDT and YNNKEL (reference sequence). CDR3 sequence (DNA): TGTGCCAGCAGCCAAGATCCGACTAGCGGGTGGAATGAGCAGTTCTTC. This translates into CASSQDPTSGWNEQFF.

The CDR3: CASSLAWDRVVNIQYF. The CDR3 DNA follows: TGTGCCAGCAGCTTAGCTTGGGACAGGGTCGTAAACATTCAGTACTTC. The rearrangement links TRBV7-2 to TRBJ2-4, with 9 bases identical to TRBD1. The CDR3 runs to 16 residues. Trimming cost V 0 bases and J 6 bases; bases outside gene matches: 6. Germline V gene lookup returns CDR1 SGHTA and CDR2 FQGNSA.

The CDR3, as DNA: TGCAGCGTCAAACCAGCGGGACTGGATACGCAGTATTTT. Translating it yields CSVKPAGLDTQYF. This chain connects TRBV29-1 to TRBJ2-3; 7 bases fit TRBD2. This CDR3 is built from 13 residues. V was clipped by 6 bases and J by 6 bases; unmatched bases: 9. CDR1 is SQVTM, CDR2 ANQGSEA, per germline.

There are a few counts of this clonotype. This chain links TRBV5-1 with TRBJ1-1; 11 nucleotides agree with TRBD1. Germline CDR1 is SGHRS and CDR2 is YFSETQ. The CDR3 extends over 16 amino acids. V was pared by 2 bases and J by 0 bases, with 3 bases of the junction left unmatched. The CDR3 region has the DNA TGCGCCAGCAGCTTCGTGGGACAGGGGGTGAACACTGAAGCTTTCTTT. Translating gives CASSFVGQGVNTEAFF.